Listed here are 8 T cell receptor beta chains from one sample, sequenced in a study of cytomegalovirus exposure and HLA in healthy donors. Clones were read by immunoSEQ multiplex PCR, and TCRdb kept only the in-frame ones, dropping some. The table includes 150,000 to 200,000 clones, 85% detected once. Sequences were obtained from PBMCs. Source of these receptors: a man younger than 35 in good health and CMV-seropositive.

The genes are TRBV9 and TRBJ2-1; 9 nucleotides line up with TRBD2. CDR1 and CDR2 from the germline V gene are SGDLS and YYNGEE. The CDR3 covers 17 residues. The trim removed 3 bases at V and 5 bases at J, leaving 12 bases unmatched. The CDR3 DNA is TGTGCCAGCAGCGCTCCTAGCGGGGCGGGACAAGACAATGAGCAGTTCTTC. Protein: CASSAPSGAGQDNEQFF.

The genes are TRBV6-5 and TRBJ1-1, with D unresolved. CDR1 and CDR2 from the germline V gene are MNHEY and SVGAGI. The ends were cut back, 0 bases at V and 4 bases at J, with 9 bases in the middle. The CDR3 covers 14 residues. The CDR3 DNA sequence: TGTGCCAGCAGTTACTCAGGTAGAGGCACTGAAGCTTTCTTT. Its translation is CASSYSGRGTEAFF.

In DNA form, the CDR3 reads TGTGCCTGGAGCATCTGGAGAGGCGAGCAGTACTTC. Its protein product is CAWSIWRGEQYF. The chain uses TRBV30 and TRBJ2-7; D unresolved. Trimming removed 3 bases at V and 6 bases at J, with 12 bases between. Germline CDR1 GTSNPN, CDR2 SVGIG (reference sequence). This CDR3 comprises 12 residues.

This chain connects TRBV5-5 to TRBJ2-7; 8 positions agree with TRBD1. With 4 bases clipped from V and 3 bases from J, the junction kept 9 bases outside the gene matches. CDR3 length equals 15 residues. The germline V gene encodes CDR1 SGHKS and CDR2 YYEKEE (reference sequence). The CDR3 DNA sequence: TGTGCCAGCAGCCAGAGCGGACAGGGACTCTACGAGCAGTACTTC. It specifies CASSQSGQGLYEQYF.

This clone was seen a single time. V is TRBV6-1 and J is TRBJ1-5; D remains unclear. Trimming stripped 4 bases from V and 0 bases from J, with 10 bases between. Germline V lookup: CDR1 MNHNS, CDR2 SASEGT. The CDR3 runs to 15 residues. The CDR3 region is CASSAGRISNQPQHF. In DNA form, the CDR3 reads TGTGCCAGCAGTGCCGGGAGGATTAGCAATCAGCCCCAGCATTTT.

This clone was counted a single time. V is TRBV27 and J is TRBJ2-1, with D tentatively TRBD2 (6 bases). The V end lost 0 bases, the J end lost 7 bases, and 7 bases lay between the germline ends. Germline values: CDR1 MNHEY, CDR2 SMNVEV (reference sequence). The CDR3 spans 13 residues. CDR3 DNA: TGTGCCAGCAGTTTATCAGGGAGGAATGAGCAGTTCTTC. This sequence encodes CASSLSGRNEQFF.

The chain employs TRBV27 and TRBJ2-7; 7 bases align to TRBD1. CDR3 length: 14 residues. The ends lost 5 bases at V and 7 bases at J; junction bases unmatched: 11. Germline V gene sequence: CDR1 MNHEY, CDR2 SMNVEV (reference sequence). This CDR3 is CASSTDRVSGEQYF. DNA for the CDR3: TGTGCCAGCAGTACCGACAGGGTTTCGGGAGAGCAGTACTTC.

The V and J genes are TRBV28 and TRBJ2-1, with D possibly TRBD2 on 6 matching bases. Germline V CDR1 and CDR2: MDHEN, SYDVKM. This CDR3 region has 11 residues. Trimming shortened V by 7 bases and J by 10 bases, and 11 bases separated the two germline ends. The CDR3 DNA sequence: TGTGCCAGCACCTGGAGCGGGGAGCAGTTCTTC. Amino acid sequence: CASTWSGEQFF.